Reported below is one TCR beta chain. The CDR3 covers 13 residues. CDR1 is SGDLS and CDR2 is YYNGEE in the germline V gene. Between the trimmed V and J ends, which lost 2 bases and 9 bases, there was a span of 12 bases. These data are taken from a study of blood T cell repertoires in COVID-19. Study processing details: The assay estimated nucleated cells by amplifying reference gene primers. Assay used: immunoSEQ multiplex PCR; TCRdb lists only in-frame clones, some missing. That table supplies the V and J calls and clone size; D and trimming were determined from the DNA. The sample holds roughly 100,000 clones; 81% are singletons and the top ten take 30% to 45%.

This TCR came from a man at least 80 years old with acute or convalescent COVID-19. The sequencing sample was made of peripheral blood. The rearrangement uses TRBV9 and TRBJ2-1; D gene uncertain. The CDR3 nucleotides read TGTGCCAGCAGCGTTAATCGGGTCAGTGAGCAGTTCTTC. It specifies CASSVNRVSEQFF.